The clone carrying this TCR beta chain was observed a handful of times. This record belongs to a study of T cells in Graves' hyperthyroidism and ophthalmopathy. The length of the CDR3 is 13 residues. Per the germline V gene, CDR1 is DFQATT and CDR2 is SNEGSKA (reference sequence). TCR beta CDR3 regions were amplified from RNA transcripts. The HTBI set primed first-round TCR CDR3 RT-PCR. MiXCR, run by TCRdb on the multiplex PCR reads, gives a single entry per CDR3 protein. This sample has more than 500,000 distinct CDR3 sequences, with roughly 16% found just once. Sequencing input: blood. This clonotype was obtained from a woman between 25 and 40 years old with Graves' hyperthyroidism. V usage is TRBV20-1 and J usage is TRBJ2-7; 8 bases agree with TRBD2. CDR3 nucleotides: TGCAGCGCGTTGAGCGGGAGAGGATACGAGCAGTACTTC. It yields the protein CSALSGRGYEQYF.